Below, 29 T cell receptor beta chains from the same sample are listed, as sequenced in a study of T cells after yellow fever vaccination (dated by TCRdb to the late 2010s). Libraries were constructed by 5' RACE. The instrument was an Illumina HiSeq 2500. TCRdb ran its own pipeline on the public reads, namely fastp trimming at Q25 and MiXCR clone calling, and kept in-frame beta chains. Each record represents a unique CDR3 protein, reported with the most common genes and DNA among its rows. The sample profile shows about 110,000 distinct CDR3 sequences; roughly 8.9% of them were found once. Around 25% of the sample comes from the top ten. The treatment or condition label here, explained by the study, means: live attenuated yellow fever vaccine strain. Sequences were derived from CD8+ T cells sorted from PBMCs, sampled 45 days after the yellow fever booster vaccination. The receptor set was obtained from a man aged 25-40 years who received the YFV17D yellow fever vaccine.

This clonotype was detected many times. V gene TRBV21-1 combines with J gene TRBJ2-7; TRBD2 is the table's D call and was not checked against the DNA. TRBV21-1 has pseudogene status. This CDR3 is built from 17 residues. DNA of the CDR3: TGTGCCAGCAGCAAAACCGCCTGGGTAGCGGGAGTGTACGAGCAGTACTTC. Translation gives CASSKTAWVAGVYEQYF.

The chain joins TRBV14 to TRBJ2-2; 11 bases map to TRBD2. Germline CDR1 is SGHDN and CDR2 is FVKESK. The CDR3 spans 16 residues. V was clipped by 0 bases and J by 5 bases; unmatched bases: 2. CDR3: CASSQELAGVTGELFF. CDR3 bases: TGTGCCAGCAGCCAAGAACTAGCGGGAGTGACCGGGGAGCTGTTTTTT.

This clonotype has a count of ten or more. This chain connects TRBV28 to TRBJ2-2, with D possibly matching TRBD2 (5 bases). Trimming stripped 3 bases from V and 6 bases from J, with 5 bases between. The CDR3 length is 12 residues. Germline V gene lookup returns CDR1 MDHEN and CDR2 SYDVKM. The chain's CDR3 is CASSFSAGELFF. DNA of the CDR3: TGTGCCAGCAGTTTTAGCGCCGGGGAGCTGTTTTTT.

This clonotype was observed at least ten times. The J gene is TRBJ2-7, the V gene TRBV7-2, with 8 nucleotides matching TRBD1. The V gene end was trimmed by 2 bases and the J gene end by 5 bases; junction bases not matched to a gene: 8. Germline assignment: CDR1 SGHTA and CDR2 FQGNSA. This CDR3 is built from 15 residues. The CDR3 region has the DNA TGTGCCAGCAGCTTATTGTTAGGGACAGGCAACGAGCAGTACTTC. This codes for CASSLLLGTGNEQYF. The full variable domain, rest sourced from reference TRBV7-2 and TRBJ2-7, is GAGVSQSPSNKVTEKGKDVELRCDPISGHTALYWYRQSLGQGLEFLIYFQGNSAPDKSGLPSDRFSAERTGGSVSTLTIQRTQQEDSAVYLCASSLLLGTGNEQYFGPGTRLTVT.

This clonotype showed up many times. This chain uses TRBV20-1 with TRBJ2-7, with 13 bases fitting TRBD2. The CDR3 length is 15 residues. V was clipped by 3 bases and J by 6 bases; unmatched bases: 8. From germline, CDR1 is DFQATT and CDR2 SNEGSKA (reference sequence). Written as DNA, the CDR3 is TGCAGTGCTAGTGCGTTAGGGACTAGCGGGATCGAGCAGTACTTC. It yields the protein CSASALGTSGIEQYF.

There are many counts of this clonotype. The genes are TRBV20-1 and TRBJ2-7; 10 nucleotides agree with TRBD1. Unmatched junction bases numbered 2, after V lost 3 bases and J lost 3 bases. Per the germline V gene, CDR1 is DFQATT and CDR2 is SNEGSKA (reference sequence). The CDR3 consists of 13 residues. The CDR3 sequence: CSASRDRGYEQYF. DNA of the CDR3: TGCAGTGCTAGCCGGGACAGGGGCTACGAGCAGTACTTC.

This clonotype was detected a few times. This CDR3 reads CASSFSTGTYGQPQHF. The CDR3 DNA follows: TGTGCCAGCAGTTTCTCCACCGGGACATATGGACAGCCCCAGCATTTT. The chain has TRBV28 and TRBJ1-5; tentatively, D is TRBD1 (6 bases). Germline V gene lookup returns CDR1 MDHEN and CDR2 SYDVKM. Trimming removed 3 bases from V and 7 bases from J, with 19 bases in between. The CDR3 totals 16 residues. The full variable domain, completed using reference TRBV28 and TRBJ1-5, is DVKVTQSSRYLVKRTGEKVFLECVQDMDHENMFWYRQDPGLGLRLIYFSYDVKMKEKGDIPEGYSVSREKKERFSLILESASTNQTSMYLCASSFSTGTYGQPQHFGDGTRLSIL.

This clonotype has only a few counts. The chain is built from TRBV15 and TRBJ2-5, with 10 bases matching TRBD1. With V trimmed by 3 bases and J by 4 bases, 2 bases remained unmatched. Germline V gives CDR1 LNHNV, CDR2 YYDKDF (reference sequence). The CDR3 loop spans 14 amino acids. The CDR3 spells CATSRTGGAETQYF. The CDR3 nucleotides are TGTGCCACCAGCAGGACAGGGGGCGCAGAGACCCAGTACTTC.

This clonotype was counted at least ten times. This chain connects TRBV19 to TRBJ2-1; D ambiguous. V lost 5 bases to trimming and J lost 5 bases, with 4 bases between them. There are 11 residues in the CDR3. CDR1 LNHDA and CDR2 SQIVND come from the germline V gene (reference sequence). CDR3 sequence: CASSYDNEQFF. The CDR3, as DNA: TGTGCCAGTAGTTACGACAATGAGCAGTTCTTC.

This clonotype was found many times. The chain joins TRBV7-9 to TRBJ2-1; D is ambiguous. This CDR3 comprises 12 residues. Per the germline V gene, CDR1 is SEHNR and CDR2 is FQNEAQ (reference sequence). Trimming left V 1 base short and J 15 bases short, with 13 bases between. The CDR3 protein is CASSLERIFSFF. In DNA form, the CDR3 reads TGTGCCAGCAGCTTAGAGAGGATATTTTCGTTCTTC.

The sample holds many counts of this clonotype. The chain combines TRBV7-9 with TRBJ1-4; the D is unclear. V was trimmed by 6 bases and J by 3 bases, leaving 11 bases between them. CDR3 size: 14 residues. CDR1 and CDR2 (germline): SEHNR, FQNEAQ (reference sequence). The CDR3 spells CASSRVVANEKLFF. The CDR3 coding sequence is TGTGCCAGCAGTCGGGTGGTAGCTAATGAAAAACTGTTTTTT.

This clonotype has ten or more counts. The V call is TRBV9, the J call TRBJ2-5; D gene uncertain. This CDR3 contains 14 residues. Germline CDR1 reads SGDLS; CDR2 reads YYNGEE. The germline V and J ends were trimmed by 3 bases and 2 bases, with 11 bases remaining between them. The DNA of the CDR3 is TGTGCCAGCAGCGACCCTGTCACACAAGAGACCCAGTACTTC. Residues: CASSDPVTQETQYF.

This clonotype was seen once. The chain combines TRBV19 with TRBJ2-2, with D perhaps matching TRBD2 (5 bases). Germline V gives CDR1 LNHDA, CDR2 SQIVND (reference sequence). Trimming shortened V by 8 bases and J by 6 bases, and 19 bases separated the two germline ends. The CDR3 consists of 15 residues. This chain's CDR3 is CASRGAAQTPGELFF. Here the CDR3 DNA reads TGTGCCAGTCGGGGAGCGGCTCAAACTCCCGGGGAGCTGTTTTTT.

In DNA, the CDR3 is TGTGCCAGCAGCTTGTGGCCCTTAGCGGGAGGAGAAGAGACCCAGTACTTC. This codes for CASSLWPLAGGEETQYF. The rearrangement links TRBV7-2 to TRBJ2-5; 10 bases fit TRBD2. The CDR3 length is 17 residues. V lost 3 bases to trimming and J lost 3 bases; unmatched junction nucleotides: 10. Germline CDR1 SGHTA, CDR2 FQGNSA.

There are many counts of this clonotype. The rearrangement joins TRBV28 to TRBJ2-1; the match to TRBD2 covers 9 bases. V shed 2 bases and J 6 bases; nucleotides not matched to a gene: 5. There are 15 residues in the CDR3. Germline V gene sequence: CDR1 MDHEN, CDR2 SYDVKM. This chain's CDR3 is CASSLRSGSTNEQFF. The CDR3 DNA reads TGTGCCAGCAGTTTACGTAGCGGGAGTACCAATGAGCAGTTCTTC. Combining the CDR3 with reference TRBV28 and TRBJ2-1 gives the whole variable domain DVKVTQSSRYLVKRTGEKVFLECVQDMDHENMFWYRQDPGLGLRLIYFSYDVKMKEKGDIPEGYSVSREKKERFSLILESASTNQTSMYLCASSLRSGSTNEQFFGPGTRLTVL.

This clonotype has at least ten counts. The CDR3 region is CASSRTGTGGKETQYF. CDR3 nucleotides: TGTGCCAGCAGCAGGACCGGGACAGGGGGTAAAGAGACCCAGTACTTC. V is TRBV7-9 and J is TRBJ2-5; 11 positions match TRBD1. V gave up 5 bases and J gave up 3 bases; unmatched junction bases: 8. The V gene's germline CDR1 is SEHNR and CDR2 FQNEAQ (reference sequence). This CDR3 has 16 amino acids.

This clonotype was seen ten or more times. CDR3 in amino acids: CSARPPGGLGSYEQYF. The CDR3 DNA is TGCAGTGCTAGGCCCCCGGGGGGACTAGGCTCCTACGAGCAGTACTTC. The chain carries TRBV20-1 and TRBJ2-7; TRBD2 agrees at 8 bases. There are 16 residues in the CDR3. Germline CDR1 is DFQATT and CDR2 is SNEGSKA (reference sequence). V trimming: 3 bases; J trimming: 0 bases; junction bases outside the gene matches: 10.

This chain links TRBV11-2 with TRBJ1-3; no clear D. CDR3 size: 15 residues. V was trimmed by 2 bases and J by 4 bases, leaving 12 bases between them. Germline V gene data show CDR1 as SGHAT and CDR2 as FQNNGV. CDR3 loop: CASSLLDPGGNTIYF. The CDR3 region has the DNA TGTGCCAGCAGCTTATTAGACCCAGGCGGAAACACCATATATTTT.

The CDR3, as DNA: TGTGCCAGTGACATGGGACCGAATGAGCAGTTCTTC. It specifies CASDMGPNEQFF. The chain uses TRBV25-1 and TRBJ2-1, with D perhaps matching TRBD1 or TRBD2 (5 bases each). V was pared by 9 bases and J by 7 bases, with 13 bases between. Germline V gene sequence: CDR1 MGHDK, CDR2 SYGVNS. The CDR3 is 12 residues long. Full variable domain (missing parts from reference TRBV25-1 and TRBJ2-1): EADIYQTPRYLVIGTGKKITLECSQTMGHDKMYWYQQDPGMELHLIHYSYGVNSTEKGDLSSESTVSRIRTEHFPLTLESARPSHTSQYLCASDMGPNEQFFGPGTRLTVL.

This clonotype was seen more than once but under ten times. The J gene is TRBJ2-2, the V gene TRBV25-1; 8 nucleotides agree with TRBD1. The CDR3 loop spans 15 amino acids. CDR1 is MGHDK, CDR2 SYGVNS, per germline. Germline trimming cut 8 bases from V and 3 bases from J; bases unmatched to any gene: 8. The CDR3, as DNA: TGTGCCAGCCCCTGGGACAGGACCGACACCGGGGAGCTGTTTTTT. Protein: CASPWDRTDTGELFF.

The DNA of the CDR3 is TGTGCCAGCAGCCCGCGATTACTAGCGGGAGTGGTGGAGACCCAGTACTTC. Residues: CASSPRLLAGVVETQYF. V is TRBV14 and J is TRBJ2-5, with 11 bases identical to TRBD2. The CDR3 sequence is 17 residues long. Germline-derived CDR1 and CDR2 are SGHDN and FVKESK. Trimming removed 4 bases from V and 5 bases from J; junction bases left unmatched: 12.

Ten or more counts support this clonotype. This chain links TRBV11-2 with TRBJ2-3; 7 nucleotides align to TRBD1. Germline values: CDR1 SGHAT, CDR2 FQNNGV. The trim removed 4 bases at V and 1 base at J, leaving 8 bases unmatched. This CDR3 has 16 residues. The CDR3 region has the DNA TGTGCCAGCAGCTCACTACAGGGGATCGGCACAGATACGCAGTATTTT. Translating gives CASSSLQGIGTDTQYF.

This clonotype was seen many times. This chain connects TRBV6-4 to TRBJ2-3, with 9 bases that match TRBD2. Germline lookup yields CDR1 MRHNA and CDR2 SNTAGT. Trimming cost V 3 bases and J 4 bases; bases outside gene matches: 2. CDR3 length equals 14 residues. As DNA, the CDR3 is TGTGCCAGCAGTGAGCGGGAGGGCCCAGATACGCAGTATTTT. This encodes CASSEREGPDTQYF.

This clonotype has at least ten counts. The gene calls are TRBV20-1 and TRBJ2-1; D may match TRBD1 or TRBD2 (5 bases each). CDR1 and CDR2 (germline): DFQATT, SNEGSKA (reference sequence). There are 14 residues in the CDR3. The V end lost 0 bases, the J end lost 8 bases, and 14 bases lay between the germline ends. The CDR3: CSARDGGPYYEQFF. The CDR3 nucleotides are TGCAGTGCTAGAGATGGGGGTCCTTATTATGAGCAGTTCTTC.

This clonotype was detected ten times or more. The chain joins TRBV7-8 to TRBJ2-3; 9 bases align to TRBD2. CDR3 length: 16 amino acids. Germline V gene lookup returns CDR1 SGHVS and CDR2 FQNEAQ. Trimming at V came to 3 bases and at J to 4 bases, leaving 8 bases not matched to a gene. The CDR3 is CASSFSTSGSPDTQYF. For the CDR3, the DNA is TGTGCCAGCAGCTTTTCGACTAGCGGAAGCCCAGATACGCAGTATTTT. Full variable domain (remainder filled in from reference TRBV7-8 and TRBJ2-3): GAGVSQSPRYKVAKRGQDVALRCDPISGHVSLFWYQQALGQGPEFLTYFQNEAQLDKSGLPSDRFFAERPEGSVSTLKIQRTQQEDSAVYLCASSFSTSGSPDTQYFGPGTRLTVL.

This clonotype was counted only a few times. V gene TRBV11-2 combines with J gene TRBJ2-7; 11 bases map to TRBD2. In germline, CDR1 is SGHAT, CDR2 FQNNGV. This CDR3 is built from 14 residues. V lost 5 bases to trimming and J lost 3 bases; unmatched junction nucleotides: 3. Here the CDR3 reads CASSITSGGYEQYF. As DNA, the CDR3 is TGTGCCAGCAGCATCACTAGCGGGGGCTACGAGCAGTACTTC.

This clonotype showed up many times. This rearrangement joins TRBV27 to TRBJ2-6; D is unresolved. Germline loops: CDR1 MNHEY, CDR2 SMNVEV (reference sequence). The CDR3 totals 15 residues. Trimming shortened V by 2 bases and J by 0 bases, and 5 bases separated the two germline ends. DNA of the CDR3: TGTGCCAGCAGTTTAGGTATCTCTGGGGCCAACGTCCTGACTTTC. It yields the protein CASSLGISGANVLTF.

This clonotype was seen ten or more times. This chain joins TRBV27 and TRBJ2-1; no clear D gene. The V end lost 3 bases, the J end lost 3 bases, and 12 bases lay between the germline ends. The CDR3 runs 15 residues. Germline-derived CDR1 and CDR2 are MNHEY and SMNVEV (reference sequence). DNA for the CDR3: TGTGCCAGCAGTTTGGATAGCCCTGACTACAATGAGCAGTTCTTC. Protein: CASSLDSPDYNEQFF.

This clonotype has ten or more counts. The V and J genes are TRBV7-3 and TRBJ1-1; 7 nucleotides line up with TRBD1. Germline values: CDR1 SGHTA, CDR2 FQGTGA. The V segment lost 1 base and the J segment 0 bases; nucleotides outside the gene matches: 5. This CDR3 comprises 16 residues. CDR3 sequence reads: CASSLRGGQMNTEAFF. The CDR3 DNA follows: TGTGCCAGCAGCTTAAGAGGGGGCCAGATGAACACTGAAGCTTTCTTT.